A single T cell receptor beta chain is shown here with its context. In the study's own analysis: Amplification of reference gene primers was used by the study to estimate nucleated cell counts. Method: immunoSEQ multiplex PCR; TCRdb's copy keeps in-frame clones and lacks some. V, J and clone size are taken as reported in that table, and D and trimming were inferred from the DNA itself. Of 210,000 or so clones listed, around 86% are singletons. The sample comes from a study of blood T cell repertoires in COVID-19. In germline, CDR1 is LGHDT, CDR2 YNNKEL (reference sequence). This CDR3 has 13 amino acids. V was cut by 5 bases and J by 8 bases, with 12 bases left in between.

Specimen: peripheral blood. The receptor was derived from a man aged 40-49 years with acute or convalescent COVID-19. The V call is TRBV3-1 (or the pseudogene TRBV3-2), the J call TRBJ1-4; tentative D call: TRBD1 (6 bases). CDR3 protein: CASSSRGAEKLFF. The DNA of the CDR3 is TGTGCCAGCAGCTCCAGGGGCGCGGAAAAACTGTTTTTT.